This T cell receptor (beta chain) was found in a study of blood T cell repertoires in COVID-19. Study in general: Researchers got acute and convalescent COVID-19 samples from the United States, Italy and Spain. From T cells, B-cell-depleted T cells, or PBMCs came the material, which was cDNA or gDNA.

Repertoires were generated with immunoSEQ multiplex PCR, while TCRdb's copy carries only in-frame clones and drops some. The sample holds 250,000 to 300,000 clones, around 88% seen once. Patients in Seattle were enrolled during active infection, then followed longitudinally. CDR1 and CDR2 from the germline V gene are SQVTM and ANQGSEA. Trimming removed 3 bases at V and 1 base at J, with 15 bases between. The CDR3 loop spans 15 amino acids. This sequence joins TRBV29-1 and TRBJ1-2; D gene uncertain. The sequence was collected from a woman in her 70s with COVID-19, enrolled during active disease. Input material: peripheral blood. In DNA form, the CDR3 reads TGCAGCGTTGATGGAGGCGAAGGGAATAACTATGGCTACACCTTC. Amino acids: CSVDGGEGNNYGYTF.